The source of this T cell receptor beta chain is a study of early T cells in non-severe SARS-CoV-2 infection. Study summary: Sequencing of unsorted whole blood was done on bulk RNA, leaving chains unpaired.

In TCRdb, the 5' RACE reads were re-called with MiXCR into one record per CDR3 protein. The sample includes over 70,000 distinct CDR3 sequences, roughly 15% seen only once; the top ten take approximately 4%. General study results and limits: Matching results from VDJdb favored anti-spike CD8 responses, leaving private and CD4 specificities undetected.

Comments on this clonotype: Its antigen is not identified.

Trimming pared 0 bases from V and 5 bases from J, leaving 4 bases between. Germline CDR1 is SGHAT and CDR2 is FQNNGV. CDR3 size: 13 residues. The specimen comprised whole blood, sampled at baseline. The clonotype was recovered from an adult who was a healthcare worker with PCR-confirmed SARS-CoV-2 infection or an uninfected control (not recorded which). The gene calls are TRBV11-2 and TRBJ2-2; D gene ambiguous. CDR3 DNA sequence: TGTGCCAGCAGCTTAGATCCTACCGGGGAGCTGTTTTTT. Its protein product is CASSLDPTGELFF. Based on the CDR3 plus reference TRBV11-2 and TRBJ2-2, the full variable domain is EAGVAQSPRYKIIEKRQSVAFWCNPISGHATLYWYQQILGQGPKLLIQFQNNGVVDDSQLPKDRFSAERLKGVDSTLKIQPAKLEDSAVYLCASSLDPTGELFFGEGSRLTVL.